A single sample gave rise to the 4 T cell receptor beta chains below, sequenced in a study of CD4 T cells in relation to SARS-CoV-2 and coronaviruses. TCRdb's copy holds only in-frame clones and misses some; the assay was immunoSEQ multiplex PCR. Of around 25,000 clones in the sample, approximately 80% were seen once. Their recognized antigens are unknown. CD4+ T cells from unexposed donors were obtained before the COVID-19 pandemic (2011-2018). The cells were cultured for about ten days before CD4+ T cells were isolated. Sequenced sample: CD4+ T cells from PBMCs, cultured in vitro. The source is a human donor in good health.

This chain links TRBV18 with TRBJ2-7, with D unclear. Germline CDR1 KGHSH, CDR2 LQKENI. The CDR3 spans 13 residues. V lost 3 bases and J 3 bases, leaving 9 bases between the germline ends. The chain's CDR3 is CASSPIRYYEQYF. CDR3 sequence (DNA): TGTGCCAGCTCACCTATCCGCTACTACGAGCAGTACTTC.

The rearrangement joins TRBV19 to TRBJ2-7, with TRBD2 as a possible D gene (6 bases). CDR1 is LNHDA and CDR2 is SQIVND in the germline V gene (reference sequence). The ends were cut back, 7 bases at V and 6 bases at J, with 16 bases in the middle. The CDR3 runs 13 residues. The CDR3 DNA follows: TGTGCCAGTACCCAGGGATCGACTAGCGAGCAGTACTTC. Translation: CASTQGSTSEQYF.

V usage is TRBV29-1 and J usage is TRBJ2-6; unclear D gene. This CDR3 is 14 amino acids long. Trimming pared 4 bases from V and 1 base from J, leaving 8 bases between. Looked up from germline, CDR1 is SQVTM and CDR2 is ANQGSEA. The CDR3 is CSVGLGSGANVLTF. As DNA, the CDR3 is TGCAGCGTTGGTTTAGGTTCTGGGGCCAACGTCCTGACTTTC.

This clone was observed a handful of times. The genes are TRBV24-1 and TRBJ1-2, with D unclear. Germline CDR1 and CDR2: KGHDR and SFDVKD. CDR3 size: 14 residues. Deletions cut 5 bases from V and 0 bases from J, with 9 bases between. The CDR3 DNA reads TGTGCCACCAGTGGGGGAACTACTAACTATGGCTACACCTTC. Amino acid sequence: CATSGGTTNYGYTF.